This T cell receptor (beta chain) was recorded in a study of neoadjuvant anti-PD-1 for oral cavity cancer (TCRdb year 2021). Background for the entire study: Before undergoing curative-intent surgical resection, most patients got three to four biweekly nivolumab doses at 3 mg/kg. Patients without progression received a fourth nivolumab dose around day 43 and underwent definitive surgical resection on days 50-56. Responders were defined as patients with complete response, partial response or stable disease by RECIST 1.1; non-responders were defined as patients with progression. A roughly 33% response rate was observed in the parent correlative cohort, in which more than nine patients were included. On the study overall, not on this receptor specifically: A higher pretreatment blood Treg/Th17 ratio correlated with both higher pretreatment blood TCRbeta clonality and lower post-treatment tumor TCRbeta clonality. After neoadjuvant nivolumab, T cell clonality (Gini index) in PBMCs was significantly higher in non-responders than in responders. Only a few patients per response group were included in the TCR analyses, and larger cohorts for validation were called for by the authors.

Explained via the paper, the time point label denotes: after neoadjuvant nivolumab, at surgical resection. The patients had newly diagnosed stage II-IVA oral cavity squamous cell carcinoma and had not received any prior systemic or radiation treatment. The cohort was composed of patients with HPV-negative, locally advanced oral cavity squamous cell carcinoma. Peripheral blood mononuclear cells were analyzed directly, without maintenance or expansion in culture. The samples were obtained from a longitudinal correlative study of a single-arm phase II trial testing neoadjuvant nivolumab in oral cavity squamous cell carcinoma. Subject-matched pre- and post-treatment PBMCs and tumors from three responders and three non-responders underwent genomic DNA-based TCRbeta sequencing. Peripheral blood mononuclear cells were collected before nivolumab treatment and were collected again after treatment, at the time of surgery. The Maxwell RSC DNA from Cells kit was used to isolate genomic DNA from PBMCs.

Regarding this clone: Its antigen remains undetermined. Base quality data are lacking; no much larger clone is found one base away.

For deep sequencing, PBMC libraries mostly used 450 to 550 ng of input genomic DNA, with six replicates for each sample. The immunoSEQ hsTCRbeta kit was used to prepare TCRbeta libraries, following the manufacturer's instructions. An Illumina NovaSeq 6000 S4 flow cell was used to sequence the final libraries, which had first been combined to 3 nM. Turning to the authors' computational methods: The immunoSEQ Analyzer was used for raw data preprocessing and quality control. The analysis was limited to productive rearrangements, and each clonotype was defined by a unique CDR3 amino acid sequence. Repertoire clonality was estimated as the Gini-Simpson index, computed with the R package tcR. Student's t test was used to compare Gini indices, and Pearson correlation was used to assess associations with tumor size change. Entries here come from immuneACCESS through TCRdb and include only in-frame sequences with V and J called. Some clones fail to appear in such tables; in the studies checked, an unresolved V gene covers under half of the shortfall, and the cause of the remainder is unknown. The V and J calls and the clone size are those of that table, but D and trimming were determined from the DNA. Across this sample there are several thousand clones, with roughly 64% seen only once. The ten largest clonotypes hold 4.2% of the sample.

The CDR3 starts with the cysteine, ends with the phenylalanine, and has 15 residues. Only CDR3 DNA is held: 45 bases, read in frame from base 1. The germline V gene (reference sequence) yields LNHNV for CDR1 and YYDKDF for CDR2. V and J are truncated by 1 base and 10 bases respectively, leaving an intervening sequence of 17 bases. This receptor was identified in a person aged 35-80 years with oral cavity squamous cell carcinoma. The chain couples TRBV15 to TRBJ2-1; perhaps TRBD1 is the D gene, with 5 bases matching. The sequenced sample was PBMCs, obtained after nivolumab (anti-PD-1) treatment. In nucleotide form, the sequence is TGTGCCACCAGCAGAGGTGTGGGCAGGGTCAAAGAGCAGTTCTTC. It specifies CATSRGVGRVKEQFF.